The 20 T cell receptor beta chains below come from one sample, sequenced in a study of response to subunit inactivated influenza vaccine. TCRdb reprocessed the RT-PCR reads with MiXCR, giving one entry per CDR3 protein. The sample lists roughly 710,000 distinct CDR3 sequences, around 15% occurring once. The sample was PBMCs from blood, taken approximately 15 days before vaccination. These receptors were taken from a man aged 50-60 years who received an inactivated influenza vaccine.

V usage is TRBV28 and J usage is TRBJ2-7, with TRBD1 identical over 10 bases. Germline CDR1 MDHEN, CDR2 SYDVKM. This CDR3 has 15 amino acids. V shed 3 bases and J 2 bases; nucleotides not matched to a gene: 4. This CDR3 reads CASSFSGQGTYEQYF. Written as DNA, the CDR3 is TGTGCCAGCAGTTTTTCGGGACAGGGGACCTACGAGCAGTACTTC.

This clonotype was seen a handful of times. The chain recombines TRBV3-1 with TRBJ1-6; the D is unclear. Germline V gene lookup returns CDR1 LGHDT and CDR2 YNNKEL (reference sequence). The CDR3 spans 14 residues. V lost 2 bases and J 7 bases, leaving 9 bases between the germline ends. The CDR3 is CASSQRAGNSPLHF. In DNA, the CDR3 is TGTGCCAGCAGCCAAAGGGCAGGCAATTCACCCCTCCACTTT.

This clonotype was seen only a few times. CDR3 bases: TGTGCCAGCAGCACCTTAAGAGGGACGGAGACCCAGTACTTC. Translation: CASSTLRGTETQYF. This sequence joins TRBV11-2 and TRBJ2-5; D tentatively fits TRBD1 or TRBD2 (5 bases each). The CDR3 has 14 residues. V was trimmed by 5 bases and J by 5 bases, leaving 15 bases between them. Germline CDR1 is SGHAT and CDR2 is FQNNGV. The full variable domain, completed using reference TRBV11-2 and TRBJ2-5, is EAGVAQSPRYKIIEKRQSVAFWCNPISGHATLYWYQQILGQGPKLLIQFQNNGVVDDSQLPKDRFSAERLKGVDSTLKIQPAKLEDSAVYLCASSTLRGTETQYFGPGTRLLVL.

This clonotype has just a few counts. This sequence joins TRBV25-1 and TRBJ2-5, with D maybe TRBD1 (6 bases). This CDR3 has 13 residues. CDR1 and CDR2 (germline): MGHDK, SYGVNS. The V end lost 7 bases, the J end lost 1 base, and 10 bases lay between the germline ends. The CDR3 nucleotides are TGTGCCAGCAAGGGGGAGATCCAAGAGACCCAGTACTTC. Protein: CASKGEIQETQYF.

The rearrangement links TRBV9 to TRBJ2-7; 10 nucleotides agree with TRBD1. V lost 3 bases to trimming and J lost 5 bases; unmatched junction nucleotides: 2. The V gene's germline CDR1 is SGDLS and CDR2 YYNGEE. The length of the CDR3 is 13 residues. CDR3 region: CASSAGTGDEQYF. The CDR3 DNA is TGTGCCAGCAGCGCAGGGACAGGGGACGAGCAGTACTTC.

The sample holds a few counts of this clonotype. The rearrangement links TRBV24-1 to TRBJ1-5; D unclear. Germline loops: CDR1 KGHDR, CDR2 SFDVKD. The CDR3 consists of 16 residues. Trimming took 3 bases from V and 3 from J, leaving 14 bases between them. The CDR3 nucleotides read TGTGCCACCAGTGATCCCCCTGGGGTCTTCAATCAGCCCCAGCATTTT. The encoded protein is CATSDPPGVFNQPQHF.

This clonotype was picked up a small number of times. The chain recombines TRBV20-1 with TRBJ1-1; 7 bases align to TRBD1. Trimming cost V 0 bases and J 4 bases; bases outside gene matches: 8. Germline assignment: CDR1 DFQATT and CDR2 SNEGSKA (reference sequence). CDR3 length: 15 amino acids. This chain's CDR3 is CSAREVGRGVTEAFF. In nucleotides, the CDR3 is TGCAGTGCTAGAGAGGTGGGCAGGGGGGTCACTGAAGCTTTCTTT.

In this sample, this clonotype turned up a few times. The chain employs TRBV3-1 and TRBJ2-7; D is ambiguous. Trimming cost V 2 bases and J 5 bases, with 13 bases left between them. Germline values: CDR1 LGHDT, CDR2 YNNKEL (reference sequence). This CDR3 has 14 residues. Written as DNA, the CDR3 is TGTGCCAGCAGCCAAAAGTTGTTCGGCAACGAGCAGTACTTC. Its protein product is CASSQKLFGNEQYF.

Turning to this clonotype: The CDR3 carries no conserved terminal phenylalanine or tryptophan, so it likely arises from a read error. The DNA is omitted, as the CDR3 cannot be located on it reliably, and the CDR3 follows TCRdb's listing. The V and J genes are TRBV11-2 and TRBJ2-1; no DNA check was done on the table's D call, TRBD1. From its first to its last residue, the CDR3 has 12 amino acids. CDR1 is SGHAT and CDR2 is FQNNGV in the germline V gene. The CDR3 sequence: CASSLVDTPVEI.

This clonotype turned up a few times. This sequence joins TRBV29-1 and TRBJ1-4; TRBD1 agrees at 9 bases. V gave up 6 bases and J gave up 3 bases; unmatched junction bases: 2. Looked up from germline, CDR1 is SQVTM and CDR2 is ANQGSEA. The CDR3 has 13 residues. The CDR3, as DNA: TGCAGCGTACGACAGGGGGCTAATGAAAAACTGTTTTTT. It codes for CSVRQGANEKLFF.

This clonotype was seen a handful of times. The CDR3 DNA reads TGCGCCAGCAGTCTCGGGGGCCACCGCACAGATACGCAGTATTTT. Translated, it gives CASSLGGHRTDTQYF. The genes are TRBV10-2 and TRBJ2-3, with D possibly called TRBD1 or TRBD2 (6 bases each). This CDR3 contains 15 residues. The germline gives CDR1 WSHSY, CDR2 SAAADI. Trimming took 5 bases from V and 1 from J, leaving 13 bases between them.

The chain links TRBV11-2 to TRBJ2-1, with TRBD2 identical over 10 bases. Trimming cost V 3 bases and J 7 bases; bases outside gene matches: 6. This CDR3 is built from 15 residues. CDR1 is SGHAT, CDR2 FQNNGV, per germline. CDR3 nucleotide sequence: TGTGCCAGCAGCTTTGGACTAGCGGACCAGAATGAGCAGTTCTTC. Translation: CASSFGLADQNEQFF.

This clonotype was detected many times. The J gene is TRBJ1-5, the V gene TRBV28; D unclear. Germline values: CDR1 MDHEN, CDR2 SYDVKM. The CDR3 runs to 13 residues. Trimming left V 8 bases short and J 3 bases short, with 11 bases between. The CDR3 nucleotides are TGTGCCAGCCTATCCAATTACAATCAGCCCCAGCATTTT. Translation gives CASLSNYNQPQHF.

This clonotype was picked up many times. The chain is built from TRBV10-3 and TRBJ2-5, with D hard to call. This CDR3 spans 13 amino acids. CDR1 is ENHRY and CDR2 is SYGVKD in the germline V gene. Trimming stripped 0 bases from V and 4 bases from J, with 6 bases between. The CDR3 is CAISESTRETQYF. DNA for the CDR3: TGTGCCATCAGTGAGTCGACACGAGAGACCCAGTACTTC.

The J gene is TRBJ2-7, the V gene TRBV3-1, with D maybe TRBD1 (6 bases). Germline CDR1 and CDR2: LGHDT and YNNKEL (reference sequence). This CDR3 has 14 residues. V was cut by 3 bases and J by 0 bases, with 9 bases left in between. The CDR3: CASSQMGHSYEQYF. DNA for the CDR3: TGTGCCAGCAGCCAGATGGGACACTCCTACGAGCAGTACTTC.

The chain recombines TRBV3-1 with TRBJ2-1; TRBD2 aligns across 7 bases. Unmatched junction bases numbered 5, after V lost 4 bases and J lost 5 bases. CDR1 is LGHDT and CDR2 is YNNKEL in the germline V gene (reference sequence). This CDR3 comprises 14 residues. The CDR3 sequence: CASSLTSIHNEQFF. In DNA form, the CDR3 reads TGTGCCAGCAGCCTGACTAGCATCCACAATGAGCAGTTCTTC.

This clonotype was recorded at least ten times. This chain connects TRBV6-2 or TRBV6-3 to TRBJ1-1, with D perhaps matching TRBD1 (5 bases). V was clipped by 0 bases and J by 0 bases, with 8 bases between them. The CDR3 is made up of 15 amino acids. CDR1 is MNHEY, CDR2 SVGEGT, per germline. The CDR3 bases are TGTGCCAGCAGTTACTCTTGGGGCATGAACACTGAAGCTTTCTTT. As protein: CASSYSWGMNTEAFF.

The J gene is TRBJ1-1, the V gene TRBV28, with 9 bases that match TRBD1. The CDR3 has 15 amino acids. Germline V lookup: CDR1 MDHEN, CDR2 SYDVKM. V shed 2 bases and J 5 bases; nucleotides not matched to a gene: 6. The CDR3 sequence is CASSLPGQGGTEAFF. CDR3 bases: TGTGCCAGCAGTTTACCGGGACAGGGAGGTACTGAAGCTTTCTTT.

The chain combines TRBV6-5 with TRBJ2-7; no firm D call. Trimming cost V 5 bases and J 2 bases, with 13 bases left between them. Germline CDR1 reads MNHEY; CDR2 reads SVGAGI. This CDR3 comprises 14 residues. The CDR3 loop reads CASSVVDRTYEQYF. The CDR3 bases are TGTGCCAGCAGTGTAGTCGACCGAACCTACGAGCAGTACTTC.

This clonotype was picked up a small number of times. The V gene is TRBV3-1, the J gene TRBJ2-1; D gene unclear. Trimming took off 0 bases at V and 0 bases at J, with 9 bases between the two ends. The length of the CDR3 is 16 residues. The germline gives CDR1 LGHDT, CDR2 YNNKEL (reference sequence). The DNA for the CDR3 is TGTGCCAGCAGCCAAGATTTCAGACACTCCTACAATGAGCAGTTCTTC. Translation gives CASSQDFRHSYNEQFF.